Listed here are 20 T cell receptor beta chains from one sample, sequenced in a study of T cell responses to AZD1222 COVID-19 vaccine. Sequencing used immunoSEQ multiplex PCR; TCRdb keeps in-frame clones, though not all of them. The sample gives over 85,000 clones, roughly 83% of which show up once; 11% to 15% is in the top ten. Material: peripheral blood, obtained 28 days after the second AZD1222 dose. These receptors were taken from an adult who received the AZD1222 COVID-19 vaccine.

The chain links TRBV5-1 to TRBJ2-2; D may be TRBD1 (6 bases). The V end was cut by 1 base, the J end by 5 bases, with 12 bases between. CDR3 length: 15 amino acids. Germline V gives CDR1 SGHRS, CDR2 YFSETQ. Here the CDR3 reads CASSLTGPRTGELFF. DNA of the CDR3: TGCGCCAGCAGCTTGACAGGGCCGAGAACCGGGGAGCTGTTTTTT. Combining the CDR3 with reference TRBV5-1 and TRBJ2-2 gives the whole variable domain KAGVTQTPRYLIKTRGQQVTLSCSPISGHRSVSWYQQTPGQGLQFLFEYFSETQRNKGNFPGRFSGRQFSNSRSEMNVSTLELGDSALYLCASSLTGPRTGELFFGEGSRLTVL.

The chain uses TRBV5-1 and TRBJ1-2, with D hard to call. V shed 0 bases and J shed 0 bases, with 6 bases lying between them. The CDR3 loop spans 14 amino acids. Germline CDR1 reads SGHRS; CDR2 reads YFSETQ. CDR3 residues: CASSLDGTNYGYTF. The CDR3 coding sequence is TGCGCCAGCAGCTTGGATGGGACTAACTATGGCTACACCTTC.

The chain uses TRBV5-1 and TRBJ2-5; weak D call: TRBD2 (5 bases). Trimming took 0 bases from V and 5 from J, leaving 17 bases between them. There are 16 residues in the CDR3. Germline V CDR1 and CDR2: SGHRS, YFSETQ. CDR3 nucleotide sequence: TGCGCCAGCAGCTTGGGACGGACTCCGGCGGAGGAGACCCAGTACTTC. It yields the protein CASSLGRTPAEETQYF.

The chain employs TRBV9 and TRBJ2-2; the D is unclear. Trimming pared 4 bases from V and 4 bases from J, leaving 14 bases between. Germline V gene lookup returns CDR1 SGDLS and CDR2 YYNGEE. CDR3 size: 15 residues. CDR3 sequence reads: CASSLDPQLTGELFF. CDR3 DNA sequence: TGTGCCAGCAGCCTGGACCCACAGCTCACCGGGGAGCTGTTTTTT.

CDR3 protein: CASRAGVGNTGELFF. CDR3 coding DNA: TGTGCCAGTAGAGCGGGGGTTGGGAACACCGGGGAGCTGTTTTTT. The V gene is TRBV19, the J gene TRBJ2-2; 8 bases fit TRBD2. Germline CDR1 is LNHDA and CDR2 is SQIVND (reference sequence). This CDR3 has 15 amino acids. V lost 6 bases and J lost 1; bases outside the gene matches: 4.

This sequence joins TRBV2 and TRBJ2-3, with D perhaps assigned TRBD1 or TRBD2 (5 bases each). The CDR3 spans 15 residues. Germline assignment: CDR1 SNHLY and CDR2 FYNNEI. Deletions cut 3 bases from V and 2 bases from J, with 12 bases between. The CDR3 is CASSEGDGSTDTQYF. The CDR3 coding sequence is TGTGCCAGCAGTGAGGGGGACGGATCCACAGATACGCAGTATTTT.

The V and J genes are TRBV7-8 and TRBJ2-7; D remains unclear. V lost 1 base to trimming and J lost 7 bases, with 11 bases between them. CDR1 is SGHVS and CDR2 is FQNEAQ in the germline V gene. This CDR3 comprises 13 residues. CDR3 loop: CASSLGGPVEQYF. The DNA of the CDR3 is TGTGCCAGCAGCTTAGGGGGTCCTGTTGAGCAGTACTTC.

CDR3 amino acids: CASSRSSADSYEQYF. The CDR3 DNA is TGTGCCAGTAGTAGGTCTAGCGCCGACTCCTACGAGCAGTACTTC. This rearrangement joins TRBV19 to TRBJ2-7; D possibly corresponds to TRBD2 (6 bases). The CDR3 spans 15 residues. The V gene lost 4 bases and the J gene lost 0 bases, with 13 bases spanning the gap. CDR1 and CDR2 (germline): LNHDA, SQIVND (reference sequence).

The genes are TRBV6-2 or TRBV6-3 and TRBJ2-7; D assignment may be TRBD1 or TRBD2 (5 bases each). The CDR3 runs 14 residues. Trimming took 5 bases from V and 9 from J, leaving 20 bases between them. Germline CDR1 reads MNHEY; CDR2 reads SVGEGT. The CDR3 DNA reads TGTGCCAGCAGTCCCTCCGGGACGATAGCCCCGCAGTACTTC. It codes for CASSPSGTIAPQYF.

The rearrangement links TRBV7-2 to TRBJ2-7, with D uncertain. From germline, CDR1 is SGHTA and CDR2 FQGNSA. V was shortened by 1 base and J by 4 bases, with 11 bases between the two germline ends. The CDR3 extends over 14 amino acids. This CDR3 is CASSLDPGNYEQYF. The CDR3 bases are TGTGCCAGCAGCTTAGACCCCGGAAATTACGAGCAGTACTTC.

This sequence joins TRBV29-1 and TRBJ1-4, with D perhaps TRBD1 (6 bases). This CDR3 is built from 13 residues. Trimming pared 4 bases from V and 3 bases from J, leaving 9 bases between. Germline assignment: CDR1 SQVTM and CDR2 ANQGSEA. CDR3 loop: CSVGSGANEKLFF. The CDR3 DNA sequence: TGCAGCGTTGGGTCAGGGGCTAATGAAAAACTGTTTTTT. Full variable domain (missing parts from reference TRBV29-1 and TRBJ1-4): SAVISQKPSRDICQRGTSLTIQCQVDSQVTMMFWYRQQPGQSLTLIATANQGSEATYESGFVIDKFPISRPNLTFSTLTVSNMSPEDSSIYLCSVGSGANEKLFFGSGTQLSVL.

This clone was counted only a few times. The chain is built from TRBV7-2 and TRBJ1-1; unclear D gene. V gave up 7 bases and J gave up 4 bases, with 16 bases separating them. CDR1 is SGHTA, CDR2 FQGNSA, per germline. The CDR3 spans 14 residues. DNA of the CDR3: TGTGCCAGCACCCTGGGATTGATGGGCACTGAAGCTTTCTTT. It codes for CASTLGLMGTEAFF.

This clone has a single count. The rearrangement links TRBV6-5 to TRBJ1-2, with D tentatively TRBD1 (6 bases). The CDR3 runs 13 residues. From germline, CDR1 is MNHEY and CDR2 SVGAGI. Trimming cost V 7 bases and J 8 bases, with 17 bases left between them. DNA for the CDR3: TGTGCCAGCATTTCGGCAGGGGCTGACGGCTACACCTTC. As protein: CASISAGADGYTF.

This clone turned up a few times. The CDR3, as DNA: TGTGCCATCAGTGACCGCGTCACCAACAGGCGGTCCTTGAGCACAGATACGCAGTATTTT. Its protein is CAISDRVTNRRSLSTDTQYF. V and J are TRBV10-3 and TRBJ2-3, with D possibly being TRBD1 (5 bases). This CDR3 has 20 residues. Germline loops: CDR1 ENHRY, CDR2 SYGVKD. With 3 bases removed from V and 0 bases from J, the gap between germline ends came to 25 bases.

J is TRBJ2-3 and V is TRBV10-3, with D possibly being TRBD1 (6 bases). CDR1 is ENHRY, CDR2 SYGVKD, per germline. Deletions cut 10 bases from V and 4 bases from J, with 24 bases between. This CDR3 spans 16 amino acids. CDR3 protein: CATGPSGGGLSDTQYF. For the CDR3, the DNA is TGTGCCACTGGCCCATCAGGTGGGGGCCTATCAGATACGCAGTATTTT.

This chain uses TRBV27 with TRBJ2-1, with D perhaps TRBD2 (5 bases). V was trimmed by 6 bases and J by 4 bases, leaving 7 bases between them. Germline CDR1 and CDR2: MNHEY and SMNVEV (reference sequence). This CDR3 contains 12 residues. CDR3 nucleotide sequence: TGTGCCAGCAGGCGGGTTTACAATGAGCAGTTCTTC. As protein: CASRRVYNEQFF.

CDR3 loop: CASGRDRTYGYTF. The CDR3 nucleotides read TGTGCCAGCGGACGGGACAGGACCTATGGCTACACCTTC. The V and J genes are TRBV12-3 or TRBV12-4 and TRBJ1-2, with 8 positions matching TRBD1. This CDR3 region has 13 residues. Unmatched junction bases numbered 6, after V lost 8 bases and J lost 4 bases.

J is TRBJ1-5 and V is TRBV6-5; TRBD1 might be the D (5 bases). V lost 4 bases and J 9 bases, leaving 13 bases between the germline ends. The CDR3 is made up of 13 amino acids. Germline V CDR1 and CDR2: MNHEY, SVGAGI. The CDR3 reads CASSSPTGGPQHF. The CDR3, as DNA: TGTGCCAGCAGTTCACCCACAGGCGGGCCCCAGCATTTT.

The chain couples TRBV7-9 to TRBJ2-2; D may be TRBD2 (5 bases). With 8 bases removed from V and 7 bases from J, the gap between germline ends came to 17 bases. Germline V gene data show CDR1 as SEHNR and CDR2 as FQNEAQ (reference sequence). CDR3 length equals 14 residues. CDR3 sequence: CASPREGSSGELFF. CDR3 DNA sequence: TGTGCCAGCCCACGGGAAGGTTCGAGCGGGGAGCTGTTTTTT. Using reference TRBV7-9 and TRBJ2-2 for the parts outside the CDR3, the full variable domain is DTGVSQNPRHKITKRGQNVTFRCDPISEHNRLYWYRQTLGQGPEFLTYFQNEAQLEKSRLLSDRFSAERPKGSFSTLEIQRTEQGDSAMYLCASPREGSSGELFFGEGSRLTVL.

The rearrangement links TRBV3-1 (or the pseudogene TRBV3-2) to TRBJ2-1, with D uncertain. Germline CDR1 reads LGHDT; CDR2 reads YNNKEL (reference sequence). This CDR3 is 13 amino acids long. V was clipped by 0 bases and J by 6 bases, with 6 bases between them. This CDR3 reads CASSQDRVNEQFF. DNA of the CDR3: TGTGCCAGCAGCCAAGATCGGGTCAATGAGCAGTTCTTC.